The clone carrying this TCR beta chain was seen a few times. This record belongs to a study of T cells after somatic rescue of genetic block. Unmatched junction bases numbered 10, after V lost 7 bases and J lost 8 bases. Germline values: CDR1 SGHVS, CDR2 FNYEAQ. This CDR3 is 13 amino acids long. Clones were sequenced by immunoSEQ multiplex PCR, and TCRdb holds only the in-frame ones, with some missing. Here the sample spans tens of thousands of clones, around 93% being singletons. This TCR was sampled from a man aged 40-49 years. The genes are TRBV7-6 and TRBJ1-2; the match to TRBD1 covers 7 bases. Sequencing was performed on peripheral blood mononuclear cells (PBMCs). CDR3 residues: CASTGGGHRGYTF. The CDR3, as DNA: TGTGCCAGCACAGGGGGGGGCCACAGGGGCTACACCTTC.